These T cell receptor beta chains were read from a single sample in a study of cytomegalovirus exposure and HLA in healthy donors. The data were produced by immunoSEQ multiplex PCR, yet TCRdb's version contains in-frame clones alone and is incomplete. The sample includes around 150,000 clones. Sequenced input: PBMCs. All receptors derive from a woman aged 60-70 years in good health and CMV-seronegative. CDR3s include the opening cysteine and the closing phenylalanine or tryptophan. Fields, in order: V gene, J gene, D gene, CDR3 DNA, CDR3 protein. A D gene is named only where the DNA matches it firmly.

v_call: TRBV5-4
j_call: TRBJ2-1
d_call: NA
cdr3_nt: TGTGCCAGCAGCTCGGGTGGGAGTGGCTCCTACAATGAGCAGTTCTTC
cdr3_aa: CASSSGGSGSYNEQFF

v_call: TRBV15
j_call: TRBJ2-7
d_call: TRBD2
cdr3_nt: TGTGCCACCAGCAGGCCTAGCGGGGGCTACTACGAGCAGTACTTC
cdr3_aa: CATSRPSGGYYEQYF

v_call: TRBV4-2
j_call: TRBJ1-2
d_call: TRBD1
cdr3_nt: TGTGCCAGCAGCCAACAGGGGGGAGCTAACTATGGCTACACCTTC
cdr3_aa: CASSQQGGANYGYTF

v_call: TRBV27
j_call: TRBJ2-1
d_call: NA
cdr3_nt: TGTGCCAGCAGTTACGACTCCAGCTCCTACAATGAGCAGTTCTTC
cdr3_aa: CASSYDSSSYNEQFF

v_call: TRBV4-1
j_call: TRBJ2-2
d_call: NA
cdr3_nt: TGCGCCAGCAGCCAGGAGGCAAGCGGGGAGCTGTTTTTT
cdr3_aa: CASSQEASGELFF

v_call: TRBV19
j_call: TRBJ2-1
d_call: TRBD2
cdr3_nt: TGTGCCAGTAGTAGGGGGACTAGCGGCCTTTCGCCCCTCTACAATGAGCAGTTCTTC
cdr3_aa: CASSRGTSGLSPLYNEQFF

v_call: TRBV7-8
j_call: TRBJ2-5
d_call: TRBD2
cdr3_nt: TGTGCCAGCAGAGGACGGGGGGAGGAGACCCAGTACTTC
cdr3_aa: CASRGRGEETQYF

v_call: TRBV2
j_call: TRBJ1-5
d_call: TRBD1
cdr3_nt: TGTGCCAGCAGTGCGGGACAGGGGTATCAGCCCCAGCATTTT
cdr3_aa: CASSAGQGYQPQHF

v_call: TRBV30
j_call: TRBJ2-7
d_call: NA
cdr3_nt: TGTGCCTGTGGACTGGGGTCCTACGAGCAGTACTTC
cdr3_aa: CACGLGSYEQYF

v_call: TRBV6-5
j_call: TRBJ2-5
d_call: NA
cdr3_nt: TGTGCCAGCAGTCTCCAGGTTCACCAAGAGACCCAGTACTTC
cdr3_aa: CASSLQVHQETQYF

v_call: TRBV6-6
j_call: TRBJ2-7
d_call: NA
cdr3_nt: TGTGCCAGCAGCAAAGATAGCTCCTACGAGCAGTACTTC
cdr3_aa: CASSKDSSYEQYF

v_call: TRBV5-1
j_call: TRBJ2-5
d_call: NA
cdr3_nt: TGCGCCAGCAGCTTGGTGGGGGGAGCTCCGGAGACCCAGTACTTC
cdr3_aa: CASSLVGGAPETQYF

v_call: TRBV6-5
j_call: TRBJ1-3
d_call: NA
cdr3_nt: TGTGCCAGCAGTTACTCGGGAGTAACTGGAAACACCATATATTTT
cdr3_aa: CASSYSGVTGNTIYF

v_call: TRBV6-1
j_call: TRBJ2-3
d_call: NA
cdr3_nt: TGTGCCAGCACCAGGTTGGCGACAGATACGCAGTATTTT
cdr3_aa: CASTRLATDTQYF